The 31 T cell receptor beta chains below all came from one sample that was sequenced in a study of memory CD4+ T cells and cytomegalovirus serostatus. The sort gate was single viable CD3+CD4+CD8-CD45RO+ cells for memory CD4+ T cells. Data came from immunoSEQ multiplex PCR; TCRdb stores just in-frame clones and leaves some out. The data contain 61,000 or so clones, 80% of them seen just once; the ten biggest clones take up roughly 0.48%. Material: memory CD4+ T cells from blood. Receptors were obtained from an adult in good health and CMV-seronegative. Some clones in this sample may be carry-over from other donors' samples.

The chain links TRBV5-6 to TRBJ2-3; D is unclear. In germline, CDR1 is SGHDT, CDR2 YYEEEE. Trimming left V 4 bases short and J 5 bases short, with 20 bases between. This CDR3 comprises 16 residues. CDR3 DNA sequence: TGTGCCAGCAGCACTTCACTGGCCCTCAAGGTAGATACGCAGTATTTT. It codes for CASSTSLALKVDTQYF.

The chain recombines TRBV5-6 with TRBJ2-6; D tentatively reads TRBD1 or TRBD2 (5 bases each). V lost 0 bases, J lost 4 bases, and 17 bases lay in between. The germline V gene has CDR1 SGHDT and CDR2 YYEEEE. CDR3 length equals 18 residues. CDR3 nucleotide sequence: TGTGCCAGCAGCTTGGGGGGCCCATCCTCGGGGGGGGCCAACGTCCTGACTTTC. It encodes CASSLGGPSSGGANVLTF.

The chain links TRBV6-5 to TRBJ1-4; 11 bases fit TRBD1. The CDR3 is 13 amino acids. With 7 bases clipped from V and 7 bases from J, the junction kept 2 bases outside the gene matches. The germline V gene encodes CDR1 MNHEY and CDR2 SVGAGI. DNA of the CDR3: TGTGCCAGCAAAGGGACAGGGGGTGAAAAACTGTTTTTT. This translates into CASKGTGGEKLFF.

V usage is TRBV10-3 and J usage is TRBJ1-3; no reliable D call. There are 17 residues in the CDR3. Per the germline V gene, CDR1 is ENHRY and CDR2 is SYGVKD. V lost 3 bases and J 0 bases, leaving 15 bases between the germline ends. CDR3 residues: CAISDRSRTSSGNTIYF. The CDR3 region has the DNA TGTGCCATCAGTGATAGGTCTAGAACAAGCTCTGGAAACACCATATATTTT.

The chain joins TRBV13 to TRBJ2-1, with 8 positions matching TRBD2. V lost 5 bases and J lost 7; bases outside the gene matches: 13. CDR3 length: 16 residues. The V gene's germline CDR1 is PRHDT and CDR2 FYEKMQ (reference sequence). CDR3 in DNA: TGTGCCAGCAGCCTGTACACTACGGGGGGGCCGAATGAGCAGTTCTTC. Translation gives CASSLYTTGGPNEQFF.

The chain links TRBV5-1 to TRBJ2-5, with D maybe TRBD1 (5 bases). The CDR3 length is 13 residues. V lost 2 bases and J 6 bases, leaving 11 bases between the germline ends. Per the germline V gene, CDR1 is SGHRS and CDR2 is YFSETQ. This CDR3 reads CASSFSMGQTQYF. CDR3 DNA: TGCGCCAGCAGCTTCTCGATGGGGCAGACCCAGTACTTC.

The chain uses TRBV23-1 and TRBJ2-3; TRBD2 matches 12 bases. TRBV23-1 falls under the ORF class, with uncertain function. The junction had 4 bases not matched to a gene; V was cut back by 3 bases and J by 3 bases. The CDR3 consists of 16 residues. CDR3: CASSHRTSGVTDTQYF. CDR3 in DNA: TGCGCCAGCAGTCACCGGACTAGCGGGGTAACAGATACGCAGTATTTT.

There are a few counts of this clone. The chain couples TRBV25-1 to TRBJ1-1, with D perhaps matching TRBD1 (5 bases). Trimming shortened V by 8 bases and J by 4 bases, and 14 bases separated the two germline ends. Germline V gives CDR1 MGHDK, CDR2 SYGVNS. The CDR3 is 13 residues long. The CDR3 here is CASFNEGATEAFF. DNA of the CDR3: TGTGCCAGCTTCAATGAAGGGGCCACTGAAGCTTTCTTT.

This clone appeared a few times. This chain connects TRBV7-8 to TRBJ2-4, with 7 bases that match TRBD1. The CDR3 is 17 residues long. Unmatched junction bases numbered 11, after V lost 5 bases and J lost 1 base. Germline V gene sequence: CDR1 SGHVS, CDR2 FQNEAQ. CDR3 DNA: TGTGCCAGCAGCCCCGACAGGGCTAATCGGGCCAAAAACATTCAGTACTTC. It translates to CASSPDRANRAKNIQYF.

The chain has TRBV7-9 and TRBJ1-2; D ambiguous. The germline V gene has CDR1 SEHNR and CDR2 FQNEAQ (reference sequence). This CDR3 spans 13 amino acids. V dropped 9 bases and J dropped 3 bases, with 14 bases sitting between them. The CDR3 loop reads CASSLWTDYGYTF. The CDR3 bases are TGTGCCAGTTCTCTTTGGACTGACTATGGCTACACCTTC.

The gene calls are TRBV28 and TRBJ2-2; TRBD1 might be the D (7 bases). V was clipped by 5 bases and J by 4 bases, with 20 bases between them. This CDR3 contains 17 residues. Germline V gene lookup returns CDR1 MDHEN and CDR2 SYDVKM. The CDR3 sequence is CASSPIRTGGITGELFF. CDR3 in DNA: TGTGCCAGCAGTCCTATACGGACAGGAGGGATCACCGGGGAGCTGTTTTTT.

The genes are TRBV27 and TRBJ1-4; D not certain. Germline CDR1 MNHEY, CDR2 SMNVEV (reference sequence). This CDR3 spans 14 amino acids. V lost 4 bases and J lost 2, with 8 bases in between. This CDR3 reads CASSSERTNEKLFF. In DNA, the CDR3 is TGTGCCAGCAGTTCGGAGCGGACTAATGAAAAACTGTTTTTT.

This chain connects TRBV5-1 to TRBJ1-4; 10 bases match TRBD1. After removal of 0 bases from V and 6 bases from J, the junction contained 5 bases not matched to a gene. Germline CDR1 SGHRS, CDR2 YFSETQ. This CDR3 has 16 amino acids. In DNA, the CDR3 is TGCGCCAGCAGCTTGGATGGACAGGGGGGGTATGAAAAACTGTTTTTT. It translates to CASSLDGQGGYEKLFF.

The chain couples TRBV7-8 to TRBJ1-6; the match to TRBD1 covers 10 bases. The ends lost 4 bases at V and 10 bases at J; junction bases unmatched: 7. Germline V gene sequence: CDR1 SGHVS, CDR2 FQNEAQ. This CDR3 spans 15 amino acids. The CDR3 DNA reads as TGTGCCAGCAGCTACGGGACAGGGGTTGAGTCACCCCTCCACTTT. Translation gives CASSYGTGVESPLHF.

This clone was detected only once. This CDR3 is CASSLLTSGANEQFF. CDR3 coding DNA: TGCGCCAGCAGCCTCTTGACTAGCGGGGCCAATGAGCAGTTCTTC. The chain has TRBV5-1 and TRBJ2-1, with 11 bases fitting TRBD2. J gave up 6 bases and V 4 bases, and 6 bases lay outside the gene matches. Germline loops: CDR1 SGHRS, CDR2 YFSETQ. The CDR3 is made up of 15 amino acids.

Here the CDR3 reads CASSLGTTTDTQYF. CDR3 coding DNA: TGTGCCAGCAGCTTGGGGACCACCACAGATACGCAGTATTTT. The chain is built from TRBV7-2 and TRBJ2-3; D is tentatively TRBD1 or TRBD2 (5 bases each). V was shortened by 3 bases and J by 2 bases, with 9 bases between the two germline ends. Germline V CDR1 and CDR2: SGHTA, FQGNSA. The CDR3 totals 14 residues.

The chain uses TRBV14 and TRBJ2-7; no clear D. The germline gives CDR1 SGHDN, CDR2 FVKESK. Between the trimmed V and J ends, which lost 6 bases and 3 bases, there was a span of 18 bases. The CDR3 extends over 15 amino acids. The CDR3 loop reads CASSIGLATNYEQYF. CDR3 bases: TGTGCCAGCAGTATAGGTCTTGCCACTAACTACGAGCAGTACTTC.

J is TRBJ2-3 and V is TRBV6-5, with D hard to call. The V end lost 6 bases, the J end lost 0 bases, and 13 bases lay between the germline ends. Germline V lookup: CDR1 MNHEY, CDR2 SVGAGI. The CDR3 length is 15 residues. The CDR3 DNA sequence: TGTGCCAGCAGCCTCCGGTTCGGTAGCACAGATACGCAGTATTTT. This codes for CASSLRFGSTDTQYF.

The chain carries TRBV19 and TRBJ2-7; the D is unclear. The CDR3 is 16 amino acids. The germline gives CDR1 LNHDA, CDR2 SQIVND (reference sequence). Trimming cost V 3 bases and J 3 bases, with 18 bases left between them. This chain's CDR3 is CASSISAPRYFYEQYF. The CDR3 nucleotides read TGTGCCAGTAGTATTTCGGCTCCCCGGTACTTCTACGAGCAGTACTTC.

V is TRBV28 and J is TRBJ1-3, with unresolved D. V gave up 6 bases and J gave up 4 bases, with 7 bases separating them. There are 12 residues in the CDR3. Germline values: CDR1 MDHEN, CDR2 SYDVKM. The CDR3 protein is CASRAGGNTIYF. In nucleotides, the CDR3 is TGTGCCAGCAGGGCGGGGGGAAACACCATATATTTT.

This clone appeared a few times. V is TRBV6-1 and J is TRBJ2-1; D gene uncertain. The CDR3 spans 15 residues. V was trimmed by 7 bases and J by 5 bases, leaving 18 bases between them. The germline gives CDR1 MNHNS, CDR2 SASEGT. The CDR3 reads CASTPGPRTNNEQFF. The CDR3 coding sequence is TGTGCCAGCACCCCCGGACCCAGAACCAACAATGAGCAGTTCTTC.

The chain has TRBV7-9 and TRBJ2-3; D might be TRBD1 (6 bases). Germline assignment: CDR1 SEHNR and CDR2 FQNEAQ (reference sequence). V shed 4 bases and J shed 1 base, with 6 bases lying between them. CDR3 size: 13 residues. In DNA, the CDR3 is TGTGCCAGCAGCTACAGGGGCACAGATACGCAGTATTTT. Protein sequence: CASSYRGTDTQYF.

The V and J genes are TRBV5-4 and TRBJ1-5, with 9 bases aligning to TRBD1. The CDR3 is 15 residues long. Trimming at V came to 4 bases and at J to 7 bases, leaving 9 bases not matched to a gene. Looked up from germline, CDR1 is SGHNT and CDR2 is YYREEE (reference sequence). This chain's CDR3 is CASSLGTGFGQPQHF. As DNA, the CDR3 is TGTGCCAGCAGCCTCGGGACAGGGTTCGGGCAGCCCCAGCATTTT.

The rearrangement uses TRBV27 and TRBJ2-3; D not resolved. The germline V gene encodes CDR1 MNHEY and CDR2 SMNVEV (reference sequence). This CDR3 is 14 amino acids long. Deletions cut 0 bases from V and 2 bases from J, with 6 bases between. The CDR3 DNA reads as TGTGCCAGCAGTTTATCGGTCTCCACAGATACGCAGTATTTT. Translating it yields CASSLSVSTDTQYF.

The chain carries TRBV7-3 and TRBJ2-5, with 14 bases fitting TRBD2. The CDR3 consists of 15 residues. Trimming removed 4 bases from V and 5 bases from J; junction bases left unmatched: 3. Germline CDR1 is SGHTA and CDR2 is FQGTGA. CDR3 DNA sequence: TGTGCCAGCAGCTCGGGACTAGCGGGAGTGGAGACCCAGTACTTC. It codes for CASSSGLAGVETQYF.

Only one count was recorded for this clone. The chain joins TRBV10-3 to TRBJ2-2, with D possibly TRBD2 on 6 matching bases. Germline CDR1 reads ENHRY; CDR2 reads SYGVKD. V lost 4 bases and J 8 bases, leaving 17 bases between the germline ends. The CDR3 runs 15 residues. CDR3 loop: CAISGGISIRGELFF. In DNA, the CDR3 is TGTGCCATCAGTGGCGGGATTTCAATCCGGGGGGAGCTGTTTTTT.

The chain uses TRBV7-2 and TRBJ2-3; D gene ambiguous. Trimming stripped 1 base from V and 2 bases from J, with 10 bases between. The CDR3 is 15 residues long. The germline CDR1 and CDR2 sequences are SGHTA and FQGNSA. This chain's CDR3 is CASSLVLTFTDTQYF. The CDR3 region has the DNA TGTGCCAGCAGCTTAGTTCTGACTTTCACAGATACGCAGTATTTT.

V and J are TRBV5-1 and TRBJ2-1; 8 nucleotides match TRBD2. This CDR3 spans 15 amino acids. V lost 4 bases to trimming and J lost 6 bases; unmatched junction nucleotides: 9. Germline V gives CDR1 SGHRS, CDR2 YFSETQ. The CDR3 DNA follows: TGCGCCAGCAGCGTATTAGCGGGAACCCTCAATGAGCAGTTCTTC. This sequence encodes CASSVLAGTLNEQFF.

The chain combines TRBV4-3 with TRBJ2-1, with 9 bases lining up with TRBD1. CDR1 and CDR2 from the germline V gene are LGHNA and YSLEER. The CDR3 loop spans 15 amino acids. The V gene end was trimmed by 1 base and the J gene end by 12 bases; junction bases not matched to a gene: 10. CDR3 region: CASSQVTGTGIWQFF. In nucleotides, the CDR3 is TGCGCCAGCAGCCAAGTGACCGGGACAGGGATTTGGCAGTTCTTC.

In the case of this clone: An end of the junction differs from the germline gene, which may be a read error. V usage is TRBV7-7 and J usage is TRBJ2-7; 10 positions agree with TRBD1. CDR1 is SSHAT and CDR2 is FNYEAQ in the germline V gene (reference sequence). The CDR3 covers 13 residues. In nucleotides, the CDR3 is TGTGCTAGCAGCCGGACAGGGGGCTACGAGCAGTACTTC. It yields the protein CASSRTGGYEQYF.

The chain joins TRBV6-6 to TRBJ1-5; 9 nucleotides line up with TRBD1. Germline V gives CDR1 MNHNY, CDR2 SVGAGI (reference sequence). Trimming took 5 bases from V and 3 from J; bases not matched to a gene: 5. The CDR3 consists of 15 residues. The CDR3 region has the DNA TGTGCCAGCAGTCCGGGGACAGGGTTCAATCAGCCCCAGCATTTT. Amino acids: CASSPGTGFNQPQHF.